This TCR beta chain appears in the sequencing data of a study of CD8 T cells in Susac syndrome. General study points: The study conceded that relatively few individuals underwent its TCR sequencing and HLA analysis.

Trimming took 0 bases from V and 0 from J, leaving 12 bases between them. There are 16 residues in the CDR3. Germline V gene sequence: CDR1 SGHRS, CDR2 YFSETQ. The authors reverse transcribed about 0.5 to 1 ug RNA with random hexamers. The immunoSEQ assay covered 54 Vbeta and 13 Jbeta segments for CDR3. Each CDR3 protein is one row after TCRdb ran MiXCR on the immunoSEQ multiplex PCR reads. The sample gives about 160,000 distinct CDR3 sequences, about 91% of which show up once; more than 0.07% is in the top ten. TEMRA cells were FACS-enriched, with CD8+ and CD4+ T cells isolated negatively. Regarding this clonotype: The antigen remains unidentified.

This chain connects TRBV5-1 to TRBJ1-1, with D unclear. The specimen sequenced was CD4+ T cells from PBMCs. The receptor was derived from a human donor in good health. CDR3 sequence: CASSLELGRMNTEAFF. CDR3 in DNA: TGCGCCAGCAGCTTGGAGCTGGGGAGAATGAACACTGAAGCTTTCTTT.